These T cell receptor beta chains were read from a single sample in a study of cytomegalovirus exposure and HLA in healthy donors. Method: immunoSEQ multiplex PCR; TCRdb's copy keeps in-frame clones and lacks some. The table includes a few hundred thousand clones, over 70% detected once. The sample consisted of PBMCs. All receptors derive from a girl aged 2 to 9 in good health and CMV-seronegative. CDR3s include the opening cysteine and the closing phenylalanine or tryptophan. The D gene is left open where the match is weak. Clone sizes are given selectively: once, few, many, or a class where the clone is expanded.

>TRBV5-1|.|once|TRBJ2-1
TGCGCCAGCAGCTCCGGAGACAGTAGCAATGAGCAGTTCTTC
CASSSGDSSNEQFF
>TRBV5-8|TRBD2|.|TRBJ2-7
TGTGCCAGCAGCTTGACTAGCGGGATCCCCTACGAGCAGTACTTC
CASSLTSGIPYEQYF
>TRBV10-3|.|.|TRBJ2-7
TGTGCCATCAGTGTTGAGGGTTACGAGCAGTACTTC
CAISVEGYEQYF
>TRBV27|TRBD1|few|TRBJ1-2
TGTGCCAGCAGTCCGCGGACAGGGGGCTATGGCTACACCTTC
CASSPRTGGYGYTF
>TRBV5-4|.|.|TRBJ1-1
TGTGCCAGCAGCTCCCGAAAGGGGGTTGTACCTTTCACTGAAGCTTTCTTT
CASSSRKGVVPFTEAFF
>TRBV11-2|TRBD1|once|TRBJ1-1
TGTGCCAGCAGCTTAGGCAGGGGGGTGAACACTGAAGCTTTCTTT
CASSLGRGVNTEAFF
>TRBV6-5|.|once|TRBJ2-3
TGTGCCAGCAGTTACTACGCAGGGACAGATACGCAGTATTTT
CASSYYAGTDTQYF
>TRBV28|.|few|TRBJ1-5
TGTGCCAGCCTGGGAGGAGCTCCCTACAATCAGCCCCAGCATTTT
CASLGGAPYNQPQHF
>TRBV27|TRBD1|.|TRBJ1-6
TGTGCCAGCAGTCTTCAGGGGGCGCGAGGTTCACCCCTCCACTTT
CASSLQGARGSPLHF
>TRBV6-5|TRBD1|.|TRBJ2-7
TGTGCCGCCTCGAGGGTGGGCAGGGGGCTGTTCGAGCAGTACTTC
CAASRVGRGLFEQYF
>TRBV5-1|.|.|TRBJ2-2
TGCGCCAGCAGCTTGGTTACTAACACCGGGGAGCTGTTTTTT
CASSLVTNTGELFF
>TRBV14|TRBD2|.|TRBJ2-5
TGTGCCAGCAGCCCCCTCTTTGGACTAGCGGGGGAGAATTCCCAAGAGACCCAGTACTTC
CASSPLFGLAGENSQETQYF
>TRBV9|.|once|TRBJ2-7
TGTGCCAGCAGCGAGGGGGACGGACCCTACGAGCAGTACTTC
CASSEGDGPYEQYF
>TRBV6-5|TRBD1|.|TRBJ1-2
TGTGCCAGCAGGTGGACAGGGGGCTATGGCTACACCTTC
CASRWTGGYGYTF
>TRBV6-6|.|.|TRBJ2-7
TGTGCCAGCAGTCGTCGAGACTACGAGCAGTACTTC
CASSRRDYEQYF
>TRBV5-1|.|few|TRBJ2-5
TGCGCCAGCAGCTTAGGAGGGCAAGAGACCCAGTACTTC
CASSLGGQETQYF
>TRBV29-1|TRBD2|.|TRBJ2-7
TGCAGCGTCATTAGCGGGATCGGGAGCTACGAGCAGTACTTC
CSVISGIGSYEQYF
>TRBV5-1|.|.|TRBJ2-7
TGCGCCAGCAGCTTGTTGGGAAGGGGCTACTACGAGCAGTACTTC
CASSLLGRGYYEQYF
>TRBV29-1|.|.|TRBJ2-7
TGCAGCGTCCTGGAACAGGGCCACGAGCAGTACTTC
CSVLEQGHEQYF
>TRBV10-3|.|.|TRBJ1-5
TGTGCCATCAGAGGACAGCTCAATCAGCCCCAGCATTTT
CAIRGQLNQPQHF
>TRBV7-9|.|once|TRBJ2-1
TGTGCCAGCAGCTTAGTTGACAGAACCCTATGGAATGAGCAGTTCTTC
CASSLVDRTLWNEQFF
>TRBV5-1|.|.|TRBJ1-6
TGCGCCAGCAGCTGGACAAGCTCCTATAATTCACCCCTCCACTTT
CASSWTSSYNSPLHF
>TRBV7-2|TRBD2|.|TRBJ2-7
TGTGCCAGCAGCACTTTCGGTAGCGGGGGTTACGAGCAGTACTTC
CASSTFGSGGYEQYF
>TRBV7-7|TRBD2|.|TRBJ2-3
TGTGCCAGCAGCCCAGTACGGGGGGACACAGATACGCAGTATTTT
CASSPVRGDTDTQYF
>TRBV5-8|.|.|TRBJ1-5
TGTGCCAGCACCCAGAGGGAGGGCTATCAGCCCCAGCATTTT
CASTQREGYQPQHF
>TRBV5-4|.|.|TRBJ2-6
TGTGCCAGCAGCTGGGGGGGGCGGGCAGACTCTGGGGCCAACGTCCTGACTTTC
CASSWGGRADSGANVLTF
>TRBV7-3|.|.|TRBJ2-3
TGTGCCAGCAGCTTATCTAGTCGGACAGATACGCAGTATTTT
CASSLSSRTDTQYF
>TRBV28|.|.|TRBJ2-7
TGTGCCAGCACCTTGGGGGCAGGGTACGAGCAGTACTTC
CASTLGAGYEQYF
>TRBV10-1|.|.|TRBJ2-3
TGCGCCAGCAGTGAGCGCTCGACAAATACAGATACGCAGTATTTT
CASSERSTNTDTQYF
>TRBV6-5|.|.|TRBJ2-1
TGTGCCAGCAGTTTAGCATCTTCGGGGGTTGAGCAGTTCTTC
CASSLASSGVEQFF